This T cell receptor (beta chain) was captured by sequencing in a study of early T cells in non-severe SARS-CoV-2 infection (dated by TCRdb to the early 2020s). Looking at the study overall: Because TCR sequencing relied on bulk RNA taken from unsorted whole blood, pairing of alpha and beta chains was not possible. The paper as a whole reports these results and caveats: VDJdb matching was skewed toward anti-spike CD8 responses and likely underestimated virus-specific expansions, missing private and CD4 specificities.

The library was built by means of 5' RACE. The instrument given in TCRdb is NextSeq 500. To correct for sequencing error and PCR bias, the TCR library protocol tagged individual cDNA molecules with unique molecular identifiers. TCR alpha and beta chains were both sequenced, and the abundances of alpha and beta sequences in each sample were closely correlated with each other. On the authors' methods: Decombinator V4 was used to perform V gene, J gene and CDR3 annotation of TCR sequences. TCRs were defined as expanded if a significant change between any two time points was detected under a Poisson model with p below 0.0001. TCR abundances were normalised to the total number of TCRs sequenced per sample and were expressed as counts per million. TRAV1-2 paired with TRAJ12, TRAJ20 or TRAJ33 defined MAIT TCRs, while TRAV10 paired with TRAJ18 defined iNKT TCRs. VDJdb, accessed 1 November 2021, was searched for CMV, EBV and SARS-CoV-2 annotated TCRs, excluding TCRs annotated for multiple antigens. The public reads were reanalyzed by TCRdb: fastp trimming at Q25, MiXCR alignment, in-frame beta chains only. When rows share a CDR3 protein, they turn into one entry using the most common DNA and genes. Clone size and V and J calls follow TCRdb, not the original study. The sample yields 98,000 or so distinct CDR3 sequences; about 10% were counted once. The ten largest clones capture roughly 5% of the sample.

This was a case-control study nested in a cohort of healthcare workers in London, UK, who had nasopharyngeal swab PCR tests and blood samples taken every week. Healthcare workers were recruited during the week of the UK lockdown, between 23 and 31 March 2020, and followed weekly for up to roughly 15 weeks. Taken from the germline V gene, the CDR1 and CDR2 loops are MGHRA and YSYEKL. V drops 2 bases and J drops 1 base, leaving 10 bases in between. The CDR3 starts with the cysteine, ends with the phenylalanine, and has 15 residues. Only the CDR3 region is kept as DNA, spanning 45 bases read in frame from base 1. To note about this clonotype: This clone's antigen is unknown. Nothing much larger sits one base from this clone, and base qualities are not available.

The sequence was obtained from an adult who was a healthcare worker with PCR-confirmed SARS-CoV-2 infection or an uninfected control (not recorded which). Sequencing was done on a sample of whole blood. The chain couples TRBV4-1 to TRBJ2-3; the D segment cannot be called with confidence. The CDR3 amino acid sequence is: CASSQWGRGTDTQYF. The nucleotide sequence is given as TGCGCCAGCAGCCAATGGGGAAGGGGCACAGATACGCAGTATTTT.